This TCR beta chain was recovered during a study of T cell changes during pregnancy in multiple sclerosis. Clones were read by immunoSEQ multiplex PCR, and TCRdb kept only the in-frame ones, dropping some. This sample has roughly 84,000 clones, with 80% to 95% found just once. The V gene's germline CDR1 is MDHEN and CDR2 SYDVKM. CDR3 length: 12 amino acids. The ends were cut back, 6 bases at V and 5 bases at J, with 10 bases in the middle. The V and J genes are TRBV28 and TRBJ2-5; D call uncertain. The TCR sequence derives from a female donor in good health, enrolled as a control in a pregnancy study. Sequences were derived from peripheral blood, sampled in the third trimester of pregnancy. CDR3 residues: CASRTGLETQYF. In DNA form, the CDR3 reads TGTGCCAGCAGGACTGGATTGGAGACCCAGTACTTC.